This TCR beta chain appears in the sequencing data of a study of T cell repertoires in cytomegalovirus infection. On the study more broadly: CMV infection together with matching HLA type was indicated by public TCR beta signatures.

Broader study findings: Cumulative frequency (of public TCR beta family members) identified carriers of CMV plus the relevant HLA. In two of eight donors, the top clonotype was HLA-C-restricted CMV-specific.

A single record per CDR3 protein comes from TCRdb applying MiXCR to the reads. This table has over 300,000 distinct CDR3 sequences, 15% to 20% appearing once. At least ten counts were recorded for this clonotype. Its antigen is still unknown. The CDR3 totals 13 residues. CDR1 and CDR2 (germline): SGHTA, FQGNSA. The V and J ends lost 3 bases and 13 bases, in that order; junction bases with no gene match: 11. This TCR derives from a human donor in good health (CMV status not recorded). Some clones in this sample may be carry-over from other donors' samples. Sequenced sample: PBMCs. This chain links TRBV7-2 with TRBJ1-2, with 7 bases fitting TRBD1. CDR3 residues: CASSLVGQLSSTF. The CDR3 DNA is TGTGCCAGCAGCTTGGTGGGACAGCTCTCGTCCACCTTC.